The 15 T cell receptor beta chains below all came from one sample that was sequenced in a study of T cells after yellow fever vaccination (dated by TCRdb to about 2019). The intended sense of this specimen's treatment or condition label: live attenuated yellow fever vaccine strain. The library relied on 5' RACE. Sequenced on an Illumina NovaSeq 6000. The public reads were reanalyzed by TCRdb: fastp trimming at Q25, MiXCR alignment, in-frame beta chains only. Every entry covers one CDR3 protein and lists the most common genes and DNA from its rows. The sample data list some 340,000 distinct CDR3 sequences, and about 10% of these were observed just once. The ten largest clonotypes hold roughly 3% of the sample. This sample comprised CD4+ T cells sorted from PBMCs, obtained 45 days after the yellow fever booster vaccination. The receptors come from a young man who received the YFV17D yellow fever vaccine.

The gene calls are TRBV20-1 and TRBJ2-7; 7 bases agree with TRBD1. CDR1 DFQATT and CDR2 SNEGSKA come from the germline V gene (reference sequence). This CDR3 contains 13 residues. The trim removed 5 bases at V and 6 bases at J, leaving 10 bases unmatched. Here the CDR3 reads CSAPHRQGPEQYV. CDR3 nucleotides: TGCAGTGCTCCTCACCGACAGGGCCCCGAGCAGTACGTC.

The chain has TRBV29-1 and TRBJ1-1; no firm D call. The CDR3 runs 11 residues. Trimming pared 4 bases from V and 1 base from J, leaving 4 bases between. The germline CDR1 and CDR2 sequences are SQVTM and ANQGSEA. CDR3 sequence: CSVARNTEAFF. The CDR3 bases are TGCAGCGTTGCAAGGAACACTGAAGCTTTCTTT.

This clonotype was picked up many times. V is TRBV11-2 and J is TRBJ1-1; no definite D call. CDR3 size: 13 residues. Trimming stripped 0 bases from V and 4 bases from J, with 6 bases between. CDR1 SGHAT and CDR2 FQNNGV come from the germline V gene. The CDR3 DNA sequence: TGTGCCAGCAGCTTAGATAGGGCCACTGAAGCTTTCTTT. It is translated as CASSLDRATEAFF.

This clonotype was seen a handful of times. The chain joins TRBV7-2 to TRBJ2-7; no reliable D call. The CDR3 runs to 15 residues. CDR1 is SGHTA, CDR2 FQGNSA, per germline. CDR3 amino acids: CASSLVPQPSYEPYV. The CDR3 coding sequence is TGTGCCAGCAGCTTAGTACCCCAGCCGAGCTACGAGCCGTACGTC.

This clonotype showed up just a few times. The chain is built from TRBV5-6 and TRBJ2-7, with unresolved D. From germline, CDR1 is SGHDT and CDR2 YYEEEE. Trimming took off 1 base at V and 6 bases at J, with 8 bases between the two ends. This CDR3 has 12 residues. The CDR3 sequence is CASSLLSREQYF. CDR3 nucleotide sequence: TGTGCCAGCAGCTTGTTGTCTCGCGAGCAGTACTTC.

This clonotype was found many times. The CDR3: CASRRSGNSPLHF. In nucleotides, the CDR3 is TGTGCCAGCAGGCGCAGTGGGAATTCACCCCTCCACTTT. The chain joins TRBV7-3 to TRBJ1-6; unclear D gene. Germline lookup yields CDR1 SGHTA and CDR2 FQGTGA. V shed 6 bases and J shed 7 bases, with 10 bases lying between them. This CDR3 region has 13 residues.

J is TRBJ2-5 and V is TRBV6-5; 9 bases are a match to TRBD2. The CDR3 length is 18 residues. J lost 1 base, V lost 3 bases, and 12 bases had no gene match. Germline CDR1 and CDR2: MNHEY and SVGAGI. This CDR3 reads CASSYWRGGHVFQETQYF. CDR3 sequence (DNA): TGTGCCAGCAGTTATTGGCGGGGGGGGCACGTGTTCCAAGAGACCCAGTACTTC.

This clonotype was seen a few times. The rearrangement links TRBV4-2 to TRBJ2-2; possibly TRBD1 for D (5 bases). V lost 8 bases, J lost 1 base, and 11 bases lay in between. The CDR3 is 14 residues long. CDR1 is LGHNA, CDR2 YNFKEQ, per germline. The CDR3 loop is CASQRQQNTGELFF. The DNA for the CDR3 is TGTGCCAGCCAACGACAGCAGAACACCGGGGAGCTGTTTTTT.

This clonotype was detected only a few times. V usage is TRBV7-2 and J usage is TRBJ2-5; tentatively, D is TRBD2 (6 bases). V was trimmed by 3 bases and J by 4 bases, leaving 12 bases between them. The germline CDR1 and CDR2 sequences are SGHTA and FQGNSA. CDR3 length: 14 amino acids. In nucleotides, the CDR3 is TGTGCCAGCAGCTTTTCGGGGGTAGGAGAGACCCAGTACTTC. Protein sequence: CASSFSGVGETQYF.

The genes are TRBV12-3 or TRBV12-4 and TRBJ2-3; D is unclear. The V and J ends lost 8 bases and 3 bases respectively, with 12 bases between them. The CDR3 contains 13 residues. CDR3 in amino acids: CASYLVGTDTQYF. The CDR3 DNA reads as TGTGCCAGCTACTTGGTTGGGACAGATACGCAGTATTTT.

This rearrangement joins TRBV19 to TRBJ1-5, with no clear D. Germline V CDR1 and CDR2: LNHDA, SQIVND (reference sequence). The CDR3 is 15 amino acids. Trimming pared 7 bases from V and 5 bases from J, leaving 18 bases between. This CDR3 reads CASTRTGMYDQPQHF. CDR3 in DNA: TGTGCCAGTACTAGGACCGGGATGTATGATCAGCCCCAGCATTTT. Full variable domain (missing parts from reference TRBV19 and TRBJ1-5): DGGITQSPKYLFRKEGQNVTLSCEQNLNHDAMYWYRQDPGQGLRLIYYSQIVNDFQKGDIAEGYSVSREKKESFPLTVTSAQKNPTAFYLCASTRTGMYDQPQHFGDGTRLSIL.

The rearrangement links TRBV29-1 to TRBJ2-7, with 7 nucleotides matching TRBD1. This CDR3 has 11 amino acids. Germline lookup yields CDR1 SQVTM and CDR2 ANQGSEA. V gave up 7 bases and J gave up 5 bases; unmatched junction bases: 5. Written as DNA, the CDR3 is TGCAGCGCCCTAGGGGGCCACGAGCAGTACTTC. The encoded protein is CSALGGHEQYF.

This clonotype was picked up a small number of times. CDR3 protein: CATSPGQGLRTQHF. CDR3 nucleotides: TGTGCCACCAGCCCCGGACAGGGCCTAAGGACCCAGCATTTT. This rearrangement joins TRBV15 to TRBJ1-5; 8 bases are shared with TRBD1. V lost 5 bases and J lost 11; bases outside the gene matches: 11. The CDR3 spans 14 residues. CDR1 is LNHNV and CDR2 is YYDKDF in the germline V gene (reference sequence).

The chain is built from TRBV18 and TRBJ2-6; D unresolved. Per the germline V gene, CDR1 is KGHSH and CDR2 is LQKENI. There are 15 residues in the CDR3. The V and J ends lost 3 bases and 2 bases respectively, with 8 bases between them. The CDR3 region is CASSPQPPGANVLTF. CDR3 coding DNA: TGTGCCAGCTCACCGCAGCCCCCTGGGGCCAACGTCCTGACTTTC.

This clonotype was counted many times. This chain connects TRBV15 to TRBJ1-5, with D perhaps matching TRBD1 (5 bases). The V end lost 0 bases, the J end lost 4 bases, and 10 bases lay between the germline ends. Per germline, CDR1 LNHNV and CDR2 YYDKDF (reference sequence). The length of the CDR3 is 15 residues. CDR3 residues: CATSRDPGGNQPQHF. CDR3 sequence (DNA): TGTGCCACCAGCAGAGATCCCGGGGGAAATCAGCCCCAGCATTTT.